The T cell receptor beta chain under discussion was sequenced for a study of metastatic and nonmetastatic thyroid tumors. Study-wide context: From malignant and benign thyroid patients, repertoires in blood and in tumor or nodule tissue were compared.

With respect to this clone: The antigen remains undetermined.

Whole-study results and caveats: Across blood and tumor, TCR beta diversity in malignant thyroid tumors was reportedly significantly higher than in benign nodules.

Per the authors' pipeline: CDR3 was compared across clinicopathological groups, and the resulting differences were used to build a distant-metastasis classifier for papillary thyroid cancer. TCRdb re-called clones via MiXCR from the PCR reads. The V and J calls, along with clone size, are taken from TCRdb and not from the paper's own processing. The sample records 25,000 or so clones, around 16% being singletons. Until they underwent thyroid surgery, no patient had received any treatment. This TCR was recovered from a male donor with papillary thyroid cancer or a benign thyroid nodule (not recorded which). Some clones in this sample may be carry-over from other donors' samples. Source material: blood.

The CDR3 reads CASSAELGFEQYF. The CDR3 coding sequence is TGTGCCAGCAGTGCCGAACTGGGCTTCGAGCAGTACTTC. V and J are TRBV6-1 and TRBJ2-7, with D hard to call. Per the germline V gene, CDR1 is MNHNS and CDR2 is SASEGT. The CDR3 sequence is 13 residues long. Trimming removed 4 bases from V and 6 bases from J, with 13 bases in between.